The T cell receptor beta chain under discussion was sequenced for a study of cytomegalovirus exposure and HLA in healthy donors. As for the study in general: Assignment to the Caucasian-associated ancestry cluster applied to approximately 79% of the 350 to 500 genotyped donors.

This clone showed up just a few times. Its specificity is not known. Study-wide results and limits: Earlier results showed most TCR beta V segments being productive about 87% or about 30% of the time. What was likely a sequencing artifact was a cluster of highly shared sequence variants.

It was with 60 Vbeta and 13 Jbeta primers that the PCR ran. Produced via immunoSEQ multiplex PCR; TCRdb's table is partial and in-frame only. The sample lists around 140,000 clones, approximately 80% seen once, with about 1.6% in the top ten. The V gene end was trimmed by 9 bases and the J gene end by 5 bases; junction bases not matched to a gene: 12. The CDR3 runs 14 residues. Germline lookup yields CDR1 SEHNR and CDR2 FQNEAQ (reference sequence). Sequencing was performed on PBMCs. The source of this sequence is a woman aged 18-29 years in good health and CMV-seronegative. The chain combines TRBV7-9 with TRBJ2-5; TRBD1 matches 7 bases. The DNA of the CDR3 is TGTGCCAGTGGGGACAGTTCAGTTAGGGAGACCCAGTACTTC. Translation gives CASGDSSVRETQYF. The full variable domain, its missing parts supplied by reference TRBV7-9 and TRBJ2-5, is DTGVSQNPRHKITKRGQNVTFRCDPISEHNRLYWYRQTLGQGPEFLTYFQNEAQLEKSRLLSDRFSAERPKGSFSTLEIQRTEQGDSAMYLCASGDSSVRETQYFGPGTRLLVL.